These 16 T cell receptor beta chains share one sample of origin, sequenced in a study of blood T cells in healthy people across ages. PCR was performed a second time for about 7 to 11 cycles using a sample-barcoded 5' primer and a J-beta primer mix. Each CDR3 protein gets one entry after TCRdb re-called the 5' RACE reads with MiXCR. The data show about a million distinct CDR3 sequences, with around 48% seen just once and 13% held by the top ten. Source material: blood. These receptors were obtained from a man aged 25 to 40 in good health.

This clonotype has a handful of counts. Written as DNA, the CDR3 is TGTGCCAGCAACCCTGGGGGTTTGGCTTACAATGAGCAGTTCTTC. Amino acids: CASNPGGLAYNEQFF. The chain employs TRBV12-3 or TRBV12-4 and TRBJ2-1, with D tentatively TRBD1 or TRBD2 (5 bases each). This CDR3 has 15 residues. V lost 7 bases to trimming and J lost 4 bases, with 17 bases between them.

This clonotype has just a few counts. The J gene is TRBJ1-2, the V gene TRBV7-2; D possibly corresponds to TRBD1 (5 bases). V lost 1 base to trimming and J lost 2 bases, with 11 bases between them. CDR1 is SGHTA, CDR2 FQGNSA, per germline. The CDR3 contains 15 residues. CDR3 bases: TGTGCCAGCAGCTTAGATATGGCAGGGAACTATGGCTACACCTTC. Translation gives CASSLDMAGNYGYTF.

With respect to this clonotype: A much larger clone sits a single nucleotide away, making a read error possible. The chain joins TRBV5-1 to TRBJ1-1; no reliable D call. V gave up 4 bases and J gave up 3 bases, with 4 bases separating them. Germline V CDR1 and CDR2: SGHRS, YFSETQ. The length of the CDR3 is 11 residues. CDR3 nucleotide sequence: TGCGCCAGCAGCGAGGACACTGAAGCTTTCTTT. Translated, it gives CASSEDTEAFF. The full variable domain, rest sourced from reference TRBV5-1 and TRBJ1-1, is KAGVTQTPRYLIKTRGQQVTLSCSPISGHRSVSWYQQTPGQGLQFLFEYFSETQRNKGNFPGRFSGRQFSNSRSEMNVSTLELGDSALYLCASSEDTEAFFGQGTRLTVV.

The chain links TRBV2 to TRBJ1-2; 10 positions agree with TRBD1. The V gene's germline CDR1 is SNHLY and CDR2 FYNNEI. The CDR3 covers 14 residues. Losses at the gene ends were 7 bases for V and 6 bases for J; bases not matched to a gene: 8. The CDR3 region has the DNA TGTGCCAGCACCCCCAGCGGGACAGGGGATGGCTACACCTTC. Protein product: CASTPSGTGDGYTF.

The V gene is TRBV12-3 or TRBV12-4, the J gene TRBJ2-6; D might be TRBD2 (6 bases). Trimming took 9 bases from V and 4 from J, leaving 16 bases between them. This CDR3 has 15 amino acids. The CDR3 loop reads CASRWGDRGANVLTF. DNA of the CDR3: TGTGCCAGTAGGTGGGGGGATCGCGGGGCCAACGTCCTGACTTTC.

The chain has TRBV2 and TRBJ2-7; no definite D call. This CDR3 region has 14 residues. Germline V gene lookup returns CDR1 SNHLY and CDR2 FYNNEI. Trimming took 3 bases from V and 2 from J, leaving 11 bases between them. In DNA, the CDR3 is TGTGCCAGCAGTGATAGAGGACGAACCTACGAGCAGTACTTC. Translated: CASSDRGRTYEQYF.

The chain has TRBV4-1 and TRBJ2-7; D unclear. Germline loops: CDR1 MGHRA, CDR2 YSYEKL. This CDR3 comprises 12 residues. V was shortened by 5 bases and J by 4 bases, with 9 bases between the two germline ends. As DNA, the CDR3 is TGCGCCAGCAGCAACGACGGGTACGAGCAGTACTTC. Its protein is CASSNDGYEQYF.

This clonotype was observed once. The chain uses TRBV30 and TRBJ2-3; 11 nucleotides align to TRBD2. This CDR3 region has 16 residues. The V and J ends lost 3 bases and 2 bases, in that order; junction bases with no gene match: 7. CDR1 GTSNPN and CDR2 SVGIG come from the germline V gene (reference sequence). The CDR3 sequence: CAWRGLAVSLTDTQYF. CDR3 nucleotide sequence: TGTGCCTGGAGGGGACTAGCGGTATCCCTCACAGATACGCAGTATTTT. Complete variable domain (other parts from reference TRBV30 and TRBJ2-3): SQTIHQWPATLVQPVGSPLSLECTVEGTSNPNLYWYRQAAGRGLQLLFYSVGIGQISSEVPQNLSASRPQDRQFILSSKKLLLSDSGFYLCAWRGLAVSLTDTQYFGPGTRLTVL.

This clonotype was recorded a few times. The chain employs TRBV2 and TRBJ2-1; D is perhaps TRBD1 or TRBD2 (5 bases each). CDR3 length: 16 residues. Trimming removed 6 bases at V and 6 bases at J, with 21 bases between. In germline, CDR1 is SNHLY, CDR2 FYNNEI. The CDR3, as DNA: TGTGCCAGCAGGGACTCCACGCAGGGATGGCGCAATGAGCAGTTCTTC. Protein sequence: CASRDSTQGWRNEQFF.

V and J are TRBV5-1 and TRBJ2-3, with TRBD1 identical over 7 bases. V lost 2 bases to trimming and J lost 4 bases; unmatched junction nucleotides: 7. CDR3 length equals 15 residues. The germline gives CDR1 SGHRS, CDR2 YFSETQ. CDR3 protein: CASSLGGAAADTQYF. The CDR3 DNA sequence: TGCGCCAGCAGCTTAGGGGGCGCAGCGGCAGATACGCAGTATTTT.

This clonotype was seen a few times. The chain combines TRBV29-1 with TRBJ2-4; no clear D. Trimming removed 6 bases from V and 5 bases from J, with 11 bases in between. Germline CDR1 SQVTM, CDR2 ANQGSEA. The CDR3 spans 12 residues. DNA of the CDR3: TGCAGCGTGAGTTCGAACCAAAACATTCAGTACTTC. Translated: CSVSSNQNIQYF.

J is TRBJ1-1 and V is TRBV7-9; D call uncertain. In germline, CDR1 is SEHNR, CDR2 FQNEAQ (reference sequence). The V end was cut by 1 base, the J end by 1 base, with 7 bases between. This CDR3 spans 14 amino acids. The CDR3: CASSLDITNTEAFF. The CDR3 coding sequence is TGTGCCAGCAGCTTAGATATAACGAACACTGAAGCTTTCTTT.

The rearrangement uses TRBV4-3 and TRBJ1-1, with 9 bases matching TRBD1. This CDR3 has 19 amino acids. Germline V gives CDR1 LGHNA, CDR2 YSLEER. The trim removed 3 bases at V and 0 bases at J, leaving 14 bases unmatched. CDR3 DNA: TGCGCCAGCAGCCAGACGACAGGGGGGGTAAAAAAAATGAACACTGAAGCTTTCTTT. It encodes CASSQTTGGVKKMNTEAFF.

The chain combines TRBV4-1 with TRBJ2-1; a possible D gene is TRBD1 (6 bases). The CDR3 loop spans 13 amino acids. In germline, CDR1 is MGHRA, CDR2 YSYEKL. Deletions cut 4 bases from V and 9 bases from J, with 13 bases between. CDR3 protein: CASSLDRHGEQFF. The CDR3 DNA is TGCGCCAGCAGCCTCGACAGGCATGGTGAGCAGTTCTTC.

This chain connects TRBV11-2 to TRBJ2-3; D perhaps matches TRBD1 (6 bases). CDR3 length: 15 residues. Between the trimmed V and J ends, which lost 7 bases and 0 bases, there was a span of 14 bases. The germline V gene has CDR1 SGHAT and CDR2 FQNNGV. CDR3 DNA sequence: TGTGCCAGCACCCGGGACACCTTTAGCACAGATACGCAGTATTTT. Translation: CASTRDTFSTDTQYF.

V usage is TRBV2 and J usage is TRBJ2-1; D is uncertain. The CDR3 sequence is 15 residues long. From germline, CDR1 is SNHLY and CDR2 FYNNEI. V was shortened by 1 base and J by 1 base, with 8 bases between the two germline ends. The CDR3 sequence is CASSEDQVSYNEQFF. The CDR3 region has the DNA TGTGCCAGCAGTGAAGACCAGGTTTCCTACAATGAGCAGTTCTTC.